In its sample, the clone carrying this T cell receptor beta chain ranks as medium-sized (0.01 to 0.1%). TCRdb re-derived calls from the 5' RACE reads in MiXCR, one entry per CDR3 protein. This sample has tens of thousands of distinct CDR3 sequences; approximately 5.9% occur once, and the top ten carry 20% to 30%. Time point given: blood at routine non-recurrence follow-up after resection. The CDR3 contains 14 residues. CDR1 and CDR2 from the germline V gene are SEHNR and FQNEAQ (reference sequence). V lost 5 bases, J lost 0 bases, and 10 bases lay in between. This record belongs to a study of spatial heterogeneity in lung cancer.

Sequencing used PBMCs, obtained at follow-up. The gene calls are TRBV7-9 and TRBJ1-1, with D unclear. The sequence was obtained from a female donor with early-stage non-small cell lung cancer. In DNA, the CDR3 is TGTGCCAGCAGCCCATACAGCTTGAACACTGAAGCTTTCTTT. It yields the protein CASSPYSLNTEAFF.